This entry is about one T cell receptor beta chain. The antigen is unknown. CDR1 is SGHDT and CDR2 is YYEEEE in the germline V gene. The CDR3 is 15 amino acids. V gave up 2 bases and J gave up 1 base, with 12 bases separating them. Each CDR3 protein gets one entry after TCRdb re-called the reads with MiXCR. The table shows fewer than 85,000 distinct CDR3 sequences, with around half occurring only once. These data come from a study of T cell repertoires in cytomegalovirus infection. Study-wide context: Recently identified HLA-C-restricted and well-studied HLA-B-restricted CMV epitopes were used. Public TCR beta signatures marked donors with CMV infection and the matching HLA.

Study-level points and caveats: The cumulative frequency of public TCR beta families distinguished individuals who carried CMV together with the relevant HLA. In two of eight donors, the top clonotype was HLA-C-restricted CMV-specific.

The receptor was derived from a human donor in good health (CMV status not recorded). Some clones in this sample may be carry-over from other donors' samples. The sample was CD8+ T cells from cultured PBMCs, taken from culture after CMV antigen stimulation. The chain is built from TRBV5-6 and TRBJ2-5; D is unclear. The CDR3: CASSFGELAQETQYF. The CDR3 DNA reads TGTGCCAGCAGCTTTGGGGAACTCGCCCAAGAGACCCAGTACTTC.